A single sample gave rise to the 27 T cell receptor beta chains below, sequenced in a study of blood T cells in healthy people across ages. Together with a sample-barcoded 5' primer, a J-beta primer mix was included in a second PCR lasting roughly 6 to 12 cycles. TCRdb called the 5' RACE reads again in MiXCR, with one record for every CDR3 protein. Of about a million distinct CDR3 sequences listed, roughly two fifths are singletons. Sequences were obtained from blood. All receptors derive from a man younger than 35 in good health.

This chain joins TRBV6-5 and TRBJ1-1, with D perhaps TRBD1 (5 bases). This CDR3 is 13 amino acids long. CDR1 and CDR2 from the germline V gene are MNHEY and SVGAGI. Trimming took off 2 bases at V and 10 bases at J, with 14 bases between the two ends. DNA of the CDR3: TGTGCCAGCAGTTACACTGACAGTGGGATAGCTTTCTTT. Amino acids: CASSYTDSGIAFF.

V and J are TRBV7-9 and TRBJ2-3, with 13 bases that match TRBD2. The junction had 8 bases not matched to a gene; V was cut back by 5 bases and J by 6 bases. Germline CDR1 SEHNR, CDR2 FQNEAQ (reference sequence). The CDR3 length is 16 residues. The CDR3 DNA is TGTGCCAGCAGCGGTCGGACTAGCGGGGGTGGCGATACGCAGTATTTT. It yields the protein CASSGRTSGGGDTQYF.

This chain's CDR3 is CASKARTVLLGEQYF. CDR3 DNA sequence: TGTGCCAGCAAGGCCCGGACAGTCCTATTAGGTGAGCAGTACTTC. This chain connects TRBV27 to TRBJ2-7; possibly TRBD1 for D (6 bases). Germline-derived CDR1 and CDR2 are MNHEY and SMNVEV (reference sequence). The CDR3 extends over 15 amino acids. Trimming left V 7 bases short and J 7 bases short, with 23 bases between.

With respect to this clonotype: A much larger clone differs from this one at a single base, so this may be a read error. The CDR3 DNA reads TGTGCCAGCAGCTTAGCTAGCAGGAACAATGAGCAGTACTTC. Translated: CASSLASRNNEQYF. The chain has TRBV7-9 and TRBJ2-7; D gene ambiguous. V was pared by 0 bases and J by 7 bases, with 13 bases between. Germline V gene sequence: CDR1 SEHNR, CDR2 FQNEAQ (reference sequence). This CDR3 is 14 amino acids long.

This clonotype has just a few counts. This sequence joins TRBV7-2 and TRBJ2-3; D is unclear. This CDR3 spans 13 amino acids. Germline V gene data show CDR1 as SGHTA and CDR2 as FQGNSA. Trimming shortened V by 3 bases and J by 5 bases, and 9 bases separated the two germline ends. The DNA of the CDR3 is TGTGCCAGCAGCTTTCCTGGGGTAGATACGCAGTATTTT. This translates into CASSFPGVDTQYF.

V usage is TRBV6-6 and J usage is TRBJ1-5; D may be TRBD1 (5 bases). The CDR3 is 14 residues long. Germline values: CDR1 MNHNY, CDR2 SVGAGI (reference sequence). The germline V and J ends were trimmed by 7 bases and 0 bases, with 10 bases remaining between them. Here the CDR3 DNA reads TGTGCCAGCACAAAGACAGCTAGCAATCAGCCCCAGCATTTT. It yields the protein CASTKTASNQPQHF.

This clonotype was recorded a few times. The J gene is TRBJ2-1, the V gene TRBV20-1; D gene unclear. This CDR3 has 11 residues. With 3 bases removed from V and 8 bases from J, the gap between germline ends came to 8 bases. Germline-derived CDR1 and CDR2 are DFQATT and SNEGSKA (reference sequence). DNA of the CDR3: TGCAGTGCTAGCCGTCAGTATGAGCAGTTCTTC. Translating gives CSASRQYEQFF.

J is TRBJ1-2 and V is TRBV2; 10 bases line up with TRBD1. Germline CDR1 and CDR2: SNHLY and FYNNEI. The CDR3 consists of 15 residues. V dropped 1 base and J dropped 3; count of bases not matched to a gene: 2. The CDR3 region is CASSEGTGGHYGYTF. The CDR3 DNA sequence: TGTGCCAGCAGTGAAGGGACAGGGGGTCACTATGGCTACACCTTC.

This clonotype showed up just a few times. This rearrangement joins TRBV6-6 to TRBJ2-7, with D possibly matching TRBD1 (6 bases). Germline CDR1 is MNHNY and CDR2 is SVGAGI (reference sequence). Trimming left V 0 bases short and J 4 bases short, with 13 bases between. The CDR3 has 15 amino acids. CDR3 DNA sequence: TGTGCCAGCAGTTACTCGGGACACGGGCCTTACGAGCAGTACTTC. Translation: CASSYSGHGPYEQYF.

There are a few counts of this clonotype. The J gene is TRBJ1-2, the V gene TRBV6-2 or TRBV6-3; no clear D. Germline V CDR1 and CDR2: MNHEY, SVGEGT. Trimming pared 10 bases from V and 3 bases from J, leaving 12 bases between. CDR3 length: 12 amino acids. CDR3 region: CATLNKDYGYTF. The DNA for the CDR3 is TGTGCCACCTTGAACAAAGACTATGGCTACACCTTC.

The CDR3 reads CSEASETDTQYF. The CDR3, as DNA: TGCAGTGAGGCTAGCGAGACAGATACGCAGTATTTT. The chain uses TRBV20-1 and TRBJ2-3; TRBD2 might be the D (6 bases). Germline CDR1 DFQATT, CDR2 SNEGSKA (reference sequence). CDR3 length: 12 amino acids. Trimming took off 7 bases at V and 3 bases at J, with 11 bases between the two ends.

The sample holds many counts of this clonotype. V gene TRBV10-3 combines with J gene TRBJ2-1, with TRBD2 matching over 11 bases. The germline gives CDR1 ENHRY, CDR2 SYGVKD. Trimming at V came to 4 bases and at J to 4 bases, leaving 6 bases not matched to a gene. The CDR3 sequence is 16 residues long. CDR3 nucleotides: TGTGCCATCAGTGTAAAGACTAGCGGGGCATACAATGAGCAGTTCTTC. The encoded protein is CAISVKTSGAYNEQFF.

The chain uses TRBV7-4 and TRBJ2-7; D gene ambiguous. The J call may be faulty, since TRBJ2-5 better matches the DNA end. The CDR3 runs 14 residues. In germline, CDR1 is SGHVT, CDR2 SQSDAQ. Here the CDR3 DNA reads TGTGCCAGCAGCTCCTTAACGGGCTTGGAGACCCAGTACTTC. As protein: CASSSLTGLETQYF.

The sample holds many counts of this clonotype. This chain links TRBV29-1 with TRBJ1-2; D not resolved. The CDR3 runs to 15 residues. CDR1 SQVTM and CDR2 ANQGSEA come from the germline V gene. Trimming shortened V by 0 bases and J by 5 bases, and 16 bases separated the two germline ends. The CDR3 loop is CSVEEVGGLGYGYTF. In DNA form, the CDR3 reads TGCAGCGTTGAAGAGGTCGGAGGCCTAGGGTATGGCTACACCTTC.

This clonotype came up many times. The chain recombines TRBV12-3 or TRBV12-4 with TRBJ1-2; possibly TRBD1 for D (5 bases). The CDR3 spans 13 residues. Trimming pared 6 bases from V and 6 bases from J, leaving 14 bases between. CDR3: CASSLGREDGYTF. In DNA, the CDR3 is TGTGCCAGCAGCCTGGGACGGGAGGATGGCTACACCTTC.

This sequence joins TRBV7-7 and TRBJ2-1; D is possibly TRBD1 or TRBD2 (5 bases each). Looked up from germline, CDR1 is SSHAT and CDR2 is FNYEAQ (reference sequence). V lost 2 bases, J lost 6 bases, and 11 bases lay in between. The CDR3 contains 14 residues. The DNA for the CDR3 is TGTGCCAGCAGCTTACTACAGGCGGGCAATGAGCAGTTCTTC. Translating it yields CASSLLQAGNEQFF.

V is TRBV12-3 or TRBV12-4 and J is TRBJ2-1; 7 nucleotides line up with TRBD2. Unmatched junction bases numbered 9, after V lost 7 bases and J lost 9 bases. The CDR3 totals 13 residues. The DNA of the CDR3 is TGTGCCAGCACCGGGACCACGGGAGGTGAGCAGTTCTTC. Translating gives CASTGTTGGEQFF.

The chain combines TRBV5-1 with TRBJ1-1; D is unresolved. Germline V lookup: CDR1 SGHRS, CDR2 YFSETQ. The CDR3 has 16 amino acids. V lost 1 base and J lost 0, with 13 bases in between. DNA of the CDR3: TGCGCCAGCAGCTTGTCCAGCGGGCCCCTGAACACTGAAGCTTTCTTT. It codes for CASSLSSGPLNTEAFF. Full variable domain (missing parts from reference TRBV5-1 and TRBJ1-1): KAGVTQTPRYLIKTRGQQVTLSCSPISGHRSVSWYQQTPGQGLQFLFEYFSETQRNKGNFPGRFSGRQFSNSRSEMNVSTLELGDSALYLCASSLSSGPLNTEAFFGQGTRLTVV.

This clonotype was seen ten or more times. J is TRBJ2-1 and V is TRBV3-1; maybe TRBD1 (5 bases). In germline, CDR1 is LGHDT, CDR2 YNNKEL (reference sequence). CDR3 length: 16 residues. Trimming took 4 bases from V and 5 from J, leaving 18 bases between them. The CDR3 protein is CASSRPGQGLNNEQFF. For the CDR3, the DNA is TGTGCCAGCAGCCGCCCAGGTCAGGGCCTAAACAATGAGCAGTTCTTC.

The chain recombines TRBV20-1 with TRBJ2-5; 8 bases align to TRBD2. From germline, CDR1 is DFQATT and CDR2 SNEGSKA (reference sequence). After removal of 0 bases from V and 3 bases from J, the junction contained 12 bases not matched to a gene. The CDR3 covers 17 residues. The CDR3 sequence: CSARDPTPTSGEETQYF. CDR3 coding DNA: TGCAGTGCTAGAGATCCGACTCCAACTAGCGGAGAAGAGACCCAGTACTTC.

In its sample, this clonotype was seen a few times. J is TRBJ1-1 and V is TRBV5-1, with D unclear. Germline CDR1 reads SGHRS; CDR2 reads YFSETQ. This CDR3 has 16 residues. Between the trimmed V and J ends, which lost 0 bases and 0 bases, there was a span of 12 bases. CDR3 sequence (DNA): TGCGCCAGCAGCTTGGATCCGGACGGAATGAACACTGAAGCTTTCTTT. It translates to CASSLDPDGMNTEAFF. The variable domain in full, completed from reference TRBV5-1 and TRBJ1-1, reads KAGVTQTPRYLIKTRGQQVTLSCSPISGHRSVSWYQQTPGQGLQFLFEYFSETQRNKGNFPGRFSGRQFSNSRSEMNVSTLELGDSALYLCASSLDPDGMNTEAFFGQGTRLTVV.

The rearrangement links TRBV11-1 to TRBJ2-1; no clear D. The CDR3 is 19 amino acids. V was pared by 1 base and J by 0 bases, with 19 bases between. Per germline, CDR1 SGHAT and CDR2 FQDESV (reference sequence). The CDR3 loop reads CASSLGVTRTSSSYNEQFF. The DNA for the CDR3 is TGTGCCAGCAGCTTAGGGGTGACGCGGACCTCCAGCTCCTACAATGAGCAGTTCTTC.

This clonotype was seen a handful of times. The chain has TRBV7-2 and TRBJ1-1, with TRBD1 matching 7 bases. The CDR3 is 14 residues long. J was trimmed by 1 base and V by 4 bases; bases with no gene match: 3. CDR1 SGHTA and CDR2 FQGNSA come from the germline V gene. The CDR3 sequence: CASSWTGSNTEAFF. The CDR3 nucleotides are TGTGCCAGCAGCTGGACAGGCTCGAACACTGAAGCTTTCTTT.

The chain employs TRBV9 and TRBJ2-1, with a tentative D call TRBD1 (5 bases). The DNA matches TRBJ2-7 better at its end, which makes the J call doubtful. From germline, CDR1 is SGDLS and CDR2 YYNGEE. CDR3 size: 14 residues. The CDR3 nucleotides are TGTGCCAGCAGCCCTAAGACAGTATACAATGAGCAGTACTTC. This translates into CASSPKTVYNEQYF.

In DNA form, the CDR3 reads TGCGCCAGCAGCTTGGGCCGGGACAGGGCTAACTATGGCTACACCTTC. Translated, it gives CASSLGRDRANYGYTF. The gene calls are TRBV5-1 and TRBJ1-2; TRBD1 aligns across 9 bases. This CDR3 is built from 16 residues. Looked up from germline, CDR1 is SGHRS and CDR2 is YFSETQ. V trimming: 0 bases; J trimming: 0 bases; junction bases outside the gene matches: 3.

The rearrangement uses TRBV6-6 and TRBJ1-1; perhaps TRBD1 as D (5 bases). The V end lost 0 bases, the J end lost 8 bases, and 13 bases lay between the germline ends. The V gene's germline CDR1 is MNHNY and CDR2 SVGAGI (reference sequence). This CDR3 has 14 residues. CDR3 residues: CASSYSDGGDEAFF. DNA for the CDR3: TGTGCCAGCAGTTACTCAGATGGGGGGGACGAAGCTTTCTTT.

This clonotype has only a few counts. The CDR3 DNA reads TGTGCCAGCAGTGAGGTCAGGGGAGCTGTTCTGACTTTC. Its translation is CASSEVRGAVLTF. The rearrangement links TRBV2 to TRBJ2-6, with D possibly TRBD1 on 6 matching bases. The germline V gene has CDR1 SNHLY and CDR2 FYNNEI. The CDR3 consists of 13 residues. Trimming left V 3 bases short and J 16 bases short, with 16 bases between.